Sequencing of this TCR beta chain was carried out in a study of neurological immune-mediated disorders. Study-wide results and limits: The most TCR clonal expansion was seen in HTLV-1-associated myelopathy, and the least was seen in multiple sclerosis, which fell below healthy controls. None of the CDR3 amino acid sequences found in expanded clones was shared across subjects. This suggests that the TCR-beta repertoires were private in all groups.

Germline V gene data show CDR1 as DFQATT and CDR2 as SNEGSKA (reference sequence). The ends were cut back, 3 bases at V and 4 bases at J, with 7 bases in the middle. CDR3 length equals 13 residues. 5'RACE with 10-nucleotide random UMIs generated the cDNA. TCRdb itself ran the 5' RACE reads through MiXCR, one entry per CDR3 protein. The sample shows about 41,000 distinct CDR3 sequences, around 15% of them seen only once. The sorted libraries took some 1.1 million CD4+ or CD8+ T cells. To note about this clonotype: Its matching antigen is unknown.

Sample: CD4+ T cells from blood. This chain uses TRBV20-1 with TRBJ2-6, with D possibly TRBD1 on 5 matching bases. The TCR originated in a woman in her sixties or seventies with HTLV-1-associated myelopathy (HAM/TSP). The CDR3: CSARRQGANVLTF. The CDR3 DNA follows: TGCAGTGCTAGGCGACAGGGGGCCAACGTCCTGACTTTC.